A single sample is the source of the 26 T cell receptor beta chains below, sequenced in a study of T cell responses to AZD1222 COVID-19 vaccine. TCRdb keeps only in-frame clones here, not all; method: immunoSEQ multiplex PCR. Here the sample spans some 92,000 clones, approximately 91% being singletons. The input for sequencing was peripheral blood, taken on day 0 of AZD1222 vaccination. The origin of the receptors is an adult in good health.

The rearrangement uses TRBV4-2 and TRBJ2-5, with D uncertain. Trimming left V 4 bases short and J 2 bases short, with 11 bases between. Germline V CDR1 and CDR2: LGHNA, YNFKEQ. CDR3 length: 14 residues. CDR3 protein: CASSPGEAQETQYF. The CDR3 region has the DNA TGTGCCAGCAGCCCCGGAGAGGCACAAGAGACCCAGTACTTC.

This chain uses TRBV9 with TRBJ1-4; TRBD1 matches at 7 bases. This CDR3 contains 16 residues. V lost 4 bases, J lost 6 bases, and 12 bases stayed unmatched. CDR1 SGDLS and CDR2 YYNGEE come from the germline V gene. The CDR3 spells CASSLHDRASDEKLFF. In nucleotides, the CDR3 is TGTGCCAGCAGCCTACACGACAGGGCTTCTGATGAAAAACTGTTTTTT.

The rearrangement links TRBV18 to TRBJ2-7; the D is unclear. The germline V gene has CDR1 KGHSH and CDR2 LQKENI. This CDR3 region has 14 residues. V was cut by 3 bases and J by 2 bases, with 11 bases left in between. Here the CDR3 DNA reads TGTGCCAGCTCACCGGAGACGGGCCCCTACGAGCAGTACTTC. Residues: CASSPETGPYEQYF.

The V gene is TRBV29-1, the J gene TRBJ1-5; no clear D. CDR1 and CDR2 (germline): SQVTM, ANQGSEA. Trimming took off 7 bases at V and 4 bases at J, with 17 bases between the two ends. This CDR3 contains 14 residues. The CDR3 DNA reads as TGCAGCGATCGTACCCGGGCCTATAATCAGCCCCAGCATTTT. Translation: CSDRTRAYNQPQHF.

The J gene is TRBJ2-2, the V gene TRBV12-3 or TRBV12-4; D possibly corresponds to TRBD2 (7 bases). CDR3 length: 13 amino acids. Trimming removed 1 base at V and 13 bases at J, with 13 bases between. The CDR3 spells CASSLEGGSGLFF. In nucleotides, the CDR3 is TGTGCCAGCAGTTTAGAGGGGGGGTCGGGGCTGTTTTTT.

V usage is TRBV6-6 and J usage is TRBJ2-4, with TRBD1 as a possible D gene (6 bases). Between the trimmed V and J ends, which lost 4 bases and 3 bases, there was a span of 13 bases. This CDR3 has 15 amino acids. CDR1 and CDR2 from the germline V gene are MNHNY and SVGAGI (reference sequence). DNA for the CDR3: TGTGCCAGCAGTTCGCCAGGGGAACACAAAAACATTCAGTACTTC. Its protein is CASSSPGEHKNIQYF.

CDR3 amino acids: CASSIGSGYSNQPQHF. The CDR3 nucleotides are TGTGCCAGTAGTATAGGATCAGGATATAGCAATCAGCCCCAGCATTTT. The chain combines TRBV19 with TRBJ1-5, with D uncertain. This CDR3 contains 16 residues. V shed 1 base and J shed 0 bases, with 10 bases lying between them. Per the germline V gene, CDR1 is LNHDA and CDR2 is SQIVND (reference sequence).

There are a few counts of this clone. This chain links TRBV5-6 with TRBJ1-1; D remains unclear. Germline V gene data show CDR1 as SGHDT and CDR2 as YYEEEE. The CDR3 loop spans 13 amino acids. V was cut by 4 bases and J by 13 bases, with 20 bases left in between. The CDR3 spells CASSRNLQRIGFF. The DNA for the CDR3 is TGTGCCAGCAGCCGAAACCTCCAACGTATAGGTTTCTTT.

The chain couples TRBV5-1 to TRBJ1-3; 7 nucleotides agree with TRBD1. This CDR3 spans 16 amino acids. V shed 4 bases, J shed 0 bases, and the junction held 7 bases outside the gene matches. Germline values: CDR1 SGHRS, CDR2 YFSETQ. In DNA, the CDR3 is TGCGCCAGCAGCGGGGGACAGCACCACTCTGGAAACACCATATATTTT. Its protein product is CASSGGQHHSGNTIYF.

V usage is TRBV6-5 and J usage is TRBJ1-2; D not resolved. Germline CDR1 is MNHEY and CDR2 is SVGAGI. The CDR3 has 14 residues. V shed 6 bases and J shed 0 bases, with 11 bases lying between them. In DNA, the CDR3 is TGTGCCAGCAGGATTAGTACAGCTAACTATGGCTACACCTTC. It translates to CASRISTANYGYTF.

The chain couples TRBV3-1 (or the pseudogene TRBV3-2) to TRBJ1-5; D not certain. V was trimmed by 3 bases and J by 2 bases, leaving 8 bases between them. CDR3 size: 14 residues. Germline V lookup: CDR1 LGHDT, CDR2 YNNKEL (reference sequence). DNA of the CDR3: TGTGCCAGCAGCCAGTCCTGGGGCAATCAGCCCCAGCATTTT. As protein: CASSQSWGNQPQHF.

The gene calls are TRBV28 and TRBJ1-4; D ambiguous. V was trimmed by 7 bases and J by 0 bases, leaving 6 bases between them. There are 13 residues in the CDR3. Looked up from germline, CDR1 is MDHEN and CDR2 is SYDVKM. As DNA, the CDR3 is TGTGCCAGCACGGACGCAACTAATGAAAAACTGTTTTTT. Residues: CASTDATNEKLFF.

This chain connects TRBV7-6 to TRBJ2-3, with TRBD2 matching 8 bases. The CDR3 consists of 15 residues. Per the germline V gene, CDR1 is SGHVS and CDR2 is FNYEAQ. Germline trimming cut 1 base from V and 4 bases from J; bases unmatched to any gene: 4. CDR3 coding DNA: TGTGCCAGCAGCTTAGTGGTTAGCGGGGCAGATACGCAGTATTTT. Residues: CASSLVVSGADTQYF.

This rearrangement joins TRBV5-6 to TRBJ2-7; the D is unclear. There are 15 residues in the CDR3. Germline CDR1 SGHDT, CDR2 YYEEEE. Trimming stripped 4 bases from V and 9 bases from J, with 23 bases between. The CDR3 region has the DNA TGTGCCAGCAGCCCCCCCGGACGGATATTATTAGGGCAGTACTTC. This encodes CASSPPGRILLGQYF. Filled out from reference TRBV5-6 and TRBJ2-7, the complete variable domain reads DAGVTQSPTHLIKTRGQQVTLRCSPKSGHDTVSWYQQALGQGPQFIFQYYEEEERQRGNFPDRFSGHQFPNYSSELNVNALLLGDSALYLCASSPPGRILLGQYFGPGTRLTVT.

The chain combines TRBV14 with TRBJ1-2; D is uncertain. Germline V lookup: CDR1 SGHDN, CDR2 FVKESK. Trimming shortened V by 5 bases and J by 6 bases, and 10 bases separated the two germline ends. The CDR3 spans 12 residues. The CDR3 DNA reads as TGTGCCAGCAGCGCTATTACCCATGGCTACACCTTC. It encodes CASSAITHGYTF.

This chain links TRBV2 with TRBJ1-6; the match to TRBD1 covers 8 bases. Germline V gene lookup returns CDR1 SNHLY and CDR2 FYNNEI. This CDR3 has 13 residues. J lost 7 bases, V lost 8 bases, and 4 bases had no gene match. The CDR3 is CASGGQENSPLHF. The CDR3 DNA reads as TGTGCCAGCGGGGGACAGGAGAATTCACCCCTCCACTTT. Together with reference TRBV2 and TRBJ1-6, the CDR3 gives the full variable domain: EPEVTQTPSHQVTQMGQEVILRCVPISNHLYFYWYRQILGQKVEFLVSFYNNEISEKSEIFDDQFSVERPDGSNFTLKIRSTKLEDSAMYFCASGGQENSPLHFGNGTRLTVT.

The J gene is TRBJ1-4, the V gene TRBV6-5; the D gene is possibly TRBD1 (6 bases). The CDR3 loop spans 16 amino acids. CDR1 and CDR2 (germline): MNHEY, SVGAGI. V was pared by 2 bases and J by 6 bases, with 16 bases between. The CDR3 sequence is CASSYLGTRSHEKLFF. The CDR3 DNA reads TGTGCCAGCAGTTACCTAGGGACACGAAGCCATGAAAAACTGTTTTTT.

V and J are TRBV7-9 and TRBJ1-2; 10 nucleotides align to TRBD1. The trim removed 2 bases at V and 7 bases at J, leaving 7 bases unmatched. The CDR3 runs to 15 residues. Germline V CDR1 and CDR2: SEHNR, FQNEAQ (reference sequence). DNA of the CDR3: TGTGCCAGCAGCTTAACGACAGGGGGCACTGGTGGCTACACCTTC. Amino acid sequence: CASSLTTGGTGGYTF.

The J gene is TRBJ1-2, the V gene TRBV7-2; 9 bases match TRBD1. The CDR3 totals 14 residues. Per germline, CDR1 SGHTA and CDR2 FQGNSA. V dropped 5 bases and J dropped 7; count of bases not matched to a gene: 8. CDR3 sequence: CASSPQQGAGGYTF. CDR3 bases: TGTGCCAGCAGCCCACAACAGGGGGCGGGTGGCTACACCTTC.

In DNA form, the CDR3 reads TGTGCCAGCAGAGTGGGGGGGAGCACAGATACGCAGTATTTT. Translation gives CASRVGGSTDTQYF. The chain carries TRBV5-6 and TRBJ2-3, with 7 nucleotides matching TRBD2. Germline trimming cut 5 bases from V and 0 bases from J; bases unmatched to any gene: 3. CDR3 length equals 14 residues. Per germline, CDR1 SGHDT and CDR2 YYEEEE.

The rearrangement uses TRBV12-3 or TRBV12-4 and TRBJ2-7, with unresolved D. Trimming stripped 3 bases from V and 7 bases from J, with 10 bases between. The CDR3 contains 12 residues. This CDR3 reads CASSFGLGEQYF. The CDR3, as DNA: TGTGCCAGCAGTTTTGGTCTGGGAGAGCAGTACTTC.

This rearrangement joins TRBV12-3 or TRBV12-4 to TRBJ2-4, with unresolved D. The CDR3 spans 13 residues. V was pared by 6 bases and J by 8 bases, with 14 bases between. The CDR3: CASSRGRVDIQYF. The CDR3, as DNA: TGTGCCAGCAGCCGAGGCCGGGTTGACATTCAGTACTTC.

V usage is TRBV7-9 and J usage is TRBJ1-5; no definite D call. The CDR3 is made up of 15 amino acids. V was pared by 1 base and J by 0 bases, with 7 bases between. The germline V gene has CDR1 SEHNR and CDR2 FQNEAQ (reference sequence). CDR3: CASSLGSVSNQPQHF. The CDR3 coding sequence is TGTGCCAGCAGCTTAGGTTCCGTTAGCAATCAGCCCCAGCATTTT.

The J gene is TRBJ2-1, the V gene TRBV19; 9 positions match TRBD1. This CDR3 has 14 residues. After removal of 4 bases from V and 6 bases from J, the junction contained 4 bases not matched to a gene. Germline CDR1 is LNHDA and CDR2 is SQIVND (reference sequence). The CDR3 reads CASSRDRAVNEQFF. CDR3 nucleotides: TGTGCCAGTAGTAGGGACAGGGCAGTCAATGAGCAGTTCTTC.

To note about this clone: Germline and junction disagree at one end, which may indicate a read error. The CDR3 here is CASSLDLLASSEQYF. DNA for the CDR3: TGTGCCAGCAGCCTGGACTTGCTAGCTTCCTCCGAGCAGTACTTC. The chain recombines TRBV3-1 (or the pseudogene TRBV3-2) with TRBJ2-7, with D perhaps matching TRBD2 (5 bases). CDR1 LGHDT and CDR2 YNNKEL come from the germline V gene (reference sequence). CDR3 length equals 15 residues.

The chain has TRBV5-5 and TRBJ1-5; 7 nucleotides match TRBD1. CDR1 is SGHKS, CDR2 YYEKEE, per germline (reference sequence). With 4 bases clipped from V and 5 bases from J, the junction kept 9 bases outside the gene matches. The length of the CDR3 is 15 residues. The CDR3 region has the DNA TGTGCCAGCAGCCCCCTCGGGACAGCTGATCAGCCCCAGCATTTT. Protein: CASSPLGTADQPQHF.